This T cell receptor (beta chain) was recorded in a study of regulatory T cells in long-lasting Graves disease (dated by TCRdb to the early 2020s). Concerning the study at large: Antithyroid drugs had been taken for less than 3 months by newly diagnosed Graves' disease patients. Peripheral blood TCR sequencing and RNA sequencing compared persistent Graves' disease patients with newly diagnosed Graves' disease patients. The study was registered as a clinical trial and conducted in China. A total of approximately 35 samples underwent TCR sequencing: around 13 from persistent and some 20 from newly diagnosed Graves' disease patients.

General findings and caveats noted by the study authors: The authors acknowledged the small sample size as a limitation that may reduce accuracy. Preferential use of TRBV28, TRBJ1-2 and TRBJ2-5 was observed in persistent disease, whereas TRBV20-1 and TRBJ2-1 were favored in newly diagnosed disease. Only the TCR beta chain was sequenced and analyzed. A larger number of public clonotypes was shared among persistent patients (about 2,700) than among newly diagnosed patients (around 970). Because the primary lesion, thyroid tissue, could not be accessed, the study looked at peripheral blood alone. Lower TCR Shannon entropy and fewer highly expanded clones were observed in persistent Graves' disease patients than in newly diagnosed patients, which suggested clonal expansion.

Library preparation employed multiplex PCR. The reads were generated on an Illumina HiSeq 4000. CDR3 regions were amplified by Arm-PCR with iRepertoire HTBI primers to construct TCR beta libraries. Gel purification was performed on PCR products prior to sequencing. Regarding the original processing steps: Across samples, about 63 TRBV and around 15 TRBJ segments were identified and used for gene usage analysis of CDR3 amino acid clonotypes. COPE and FqMerger were used to merge filtered high-quality paired reads into contigs. BLAST was used to align contigs to the IMGT TRBV, TRBD and TRBJ reference genes, and CDR3 was defined following IMGT. Highly expanded clones were defined as clonotypes with a frequency above 0.1%. Shannon entropy served as the measure of repertoire diversity, while the Gini coefficient captured V-J evenness. A clonotype found in more than one individual was treated as public. The public reads were reprocessed in TCRdb via fastp at Q25 and MiXCR, keeping in-frame beta chains. Each entry merges the rows of one CDR3 protein and shows their most common DNA and genes. The V and J calls, along with clone size, are taken from TCRdb and not from the paper's own processing. The sample table records roughly 430,000 distinct CDR3 sequences; about 16% of these occur just once. The ten largest clones add up to about 11% of the sample.

Measured from the cysteine to the phenylalanine, the CDR3 is 15 residues long. The retained sequence is limited to the CDR3, 45 bases, with the frame set at the first base. V loses 4 bases at its end and J loses 6 bases; junction bases beyond the gene matches: 4. The germline V gene (reference sequence) sets CDR1 to MNHEY and CDR2 to SMNVEV. The meaning of the sample's time point label: newly diagnosed GD, antithyroid drugs for less than 3 months. For both TCR sequencing and RNA sequencing, RNA was extracted from PBMCs in TRIzol. Graves' disease was diagnosed according to American Thyroid Association guidelines. Patients for the study were recruited at an endocrinology department in Xi'an, China. Each patient gave roughly 8.4 milliliters of peripheral blood, collected in an EDTA anticoagulant tube. Ficoll Paque Plus density gradient separation was used to isolate PBMCs, and no further T cell sorting was done. An Agilent 2100 Bioanalyzer and agarose gel were used to check RNA quality, while a NanoDrop 2000 measured RNA concentration.

This clonotype appeared many times. Its cognate antigen has yet to be identified. No per-base quality is available; no much larger clone lies one base away. These sequences were also reported in another study, on T cells in Graves' hyperthyroidism and ophthalmopathy. The second study reports: Stable Graves' hyperthyroidism was defined as the absence of progression to ophthalmopathy over 18 months of follow-up. The hyperthyroidism patients were between 18 and 65 years old and newly diagnosed, with a disease duration of less than 2 months. Exclusion was applied to patients with uncontrolled infections, other autoimmune diseases, pregnancy or lactation. Diagnoses relied on clinical symptoms, serum thyroxine and TRAb, thyroid ultrasound and orbital computed tomography. A first-round RT-PCR of the TCR CDR3 used the HTBI primer set with the Qiagen OneStep RT-PCR kit. Blood samples also contained most of the expanded thyroid clonotypes (frequency above 0.001), which suggests that blood repertoires may reflect thyroid immune responses. A 13 V-J signature model separated ophthalmopathy from stable hyperthyroidism, with just over 85% sensitivity and 81.08% specificity in cross-validation and 80%/75% in testing. In validation, the model predicted progression to ophthalmopathy with roughly 66% sensitivity and 72% to 85% specificity, a median of approximately 6.5 months before onset. TCR V-J signatures able to tell the groups apart were searched for in a discovery cohort of 90 to 100 patients, of whom approximately 40 had Graves' ophthalmopathy and about 60 had stable Graves' hyperthyroidism. Prospective prediction of ophthalmopathy was tested in an independent validation cohort consisting of 18 hyperthyroidism patients and some 17 patients who later progressed to ophthalmopathy. The approximately 100 discovery patients were randomly split 7:3 into training and test sets. The study also compared thyroid tissue and blood T-cell repertoires from more than five Graves' hyperthyroidism patients. After sampling, hyperthyroidism patients received methimazole starting at 30 mg daily, and ophthalmopathy patients received high-dose intravenous methylprednisolone. Libraries were constructed in a second round of multiplex PCR, after which size selection and purification were performed. Paired-end sequencing of the libraries was performed with 100 bp reads on an Illumina HiSeq2000. SOAPnuke was used to process the raw data, removing reads that contained adapters or uncalled bases, had a mean Phred below 15, or lacked an exact match to the constant primer or identifier. High-quality paired reads were merged using COPE v1.2.5, and each unique nucleotide sequence was defined as a clonotype. MiTCR v1.1 was used to align clonotypes to the IMGT TRBV, TRBD and TRBJ reference segments. Only V-J combinations with frequency above 0.0001, covering about 99% of repertoires, were analysed. The TCS score was defined as the ratio of F50 (clonal expansion) to E x V (chaos), calculated using BLOSUM62-based TCRdist between CDR3 peptides within each V-J. Welch's t-statistics and random forest reduced 500 to 550 V-J features to fewer than 15, which were used in a naive Bayes classifier (R e1071). Sample size was not statistically predetermined, and blinding of investigators to group allocation was not performed. TCR Vbeta CDR3 sequencing of 130 to 150 peripheral blood samples (under 45 ophthalmopathy, 75 hyperthyroidism and 17 progressor patients) is reported in the paper.

The source was peripheral blood mononuclear cells (PBMCs), collected at new diagnosis, from a patient treated with antithyroid drugs. In this chain, TRBV27 is recombined with TRBJ2-1; the central 12 bases match TRBD2. This TCR was recovered from a woman aged 25 to 39 with Graves disease. Donor details come from another sample of the same person, matched by shared clones. The nucleotide sequence is given as TGTGCCAGCAGTTACCGACTAGCGGGAGTCAATGAGCAGTTCTTC. This codes for CASSYRLAGVNEQFF.